A selection of T cell receptor beta chains follows, all from one sample in a study of blood T cell repertoires in COVID-19. Some clones are missing from TCRdb's copy, which holds only in-frame ones; the method was immunoSEQ multiplex PCR. This table holds about 490,000 clones, 70% to 90% found once. Sequenced material: peripheral blood. Every receptor here comes from a human donor in a cohort sampled during active COVID-19. CDR3s include the opening cysteine and the closing phenylalanine or tryptophan. D genes are given only for firm matches. Size is stated for part of the rows, as once, few or many counts, or as a class when the clone is expanded.

clone size	D gene	V gene	J gene	CDR3 DNA	CDR3 protein
NA	TRBD2	TRBV6-5	TRBJ2-7	TGTGCCAGCAGGATTAGCGGGAGGTACGAGCAGTACTTC	CASRISGRYEQYF
NA	NA	TRBV15	TRBJ1-5	TGTGCCACCAGCAGAGAACAGGGTTTGCAGCCCCAGCATTTT	CATSREQGLQPQHF
NA	NA	TRBV19	TRBJ2-1	TGTGCCAGTAGTATAGATCAGGGGCGGAATGAGCAGTTCTTC	CASSIDQGRNEQFF
NA	NA	TRBV11-2	TRBJ1-1	TGTGCCAGCAGCTTAGACAGGGAAGCTTTCTTT	CASSLDREAFF
NA	NA	TRBV28	TRBJ1-2	TGTGCCAGCAGTTTAAGGCCGGGGGTCTATGGCTACACCTTC	CASSLRPGVYGYTF
NA	NA	TRBV3-1/TRBV3-2	TRBJ2-5	TGTGCCAGCAGCCAAGGACAGGCGACGGAGACCCAGTACTTC	CASSQGQATETQYF
NA	TRBD2	TRBV28	TRBJ2-4	TGTGCCAGCAGTTTGCCTGGACTAGCCGATAAAAACATTCAGTACTTC	CASSLPGLADKNIQYF
NA	NA	TRBV19	TRBJ1-1	TGTGCCAGTACCAATAGGAGGAGCACTGAAGCTTTCTTT	CASTNRRSTEAFF
few	NA	TRBV19	TRBJ1-6	TGTGCCAGTAGTATACCGCTCTCCGGGACAAGGAATTCACCCCTCCACTTT	CASSIPLSGTRNSPLHF
NA	TRBD1	TRBV28	TRBJ1-5	TGTGCCACGGTCAGCGGGGGGACAGGGGGCCTGAGTCAGCCCCAGCATTTT	CATVSGGTGGLSQPQHF
NA	TRBD2	TRBV19	TRBJ2-1	TGTGCCAGTAGTGCTTGGGGGAGCGGGAGTTACAATGAGCAGTTCTTC	CASSAWGSGSYNEQFF